This note documents a single T cell receptor (beta chain) sequence. This record belongs to a study of blood T cell repertoires in COVID-19. Study summary: Material from acute and convalescent COVID-19 was sourced from the United States, Italy and Spain. T cells, B-cell-depleted T cells, or PBMCs provided the cDNA or gDNA that served as material.

Authors' processing steps: The authors estimated nucleated cell counts from reference gene primer amplification. Clones were sequenced by immunoSEQ multiplex PCR, and TCRdb holds only the in-frame ones, with some missing. The V and J calls and clone size are taken from that table; D and trimming were inferred from the DNA. Counted here are around 200,000 clones, over 75% occurring once; the ten biggest clones make up 3% to 4%. V dropped 3 bases and J dropped 6; count of bases not matched to a gene: 8. The CDR3 is 15 residues long. The germline CDR1 and CDR2 sequences are MNHEY and SMNVEV (reference sequence).

Material: peripheral blood. This clonotype originated in a man aged 55 to 70 with acute or convalescent COVID-19. The rearrangement links TRBV27 to TRBJ2-1, with 7 bases that match TRBD2. The CDR3 is CASSFPPPGGNEQFF. The CDR3 DNA sequence: TGTGCCAGCAGTTTCCCCCCACCGGGGGGCAATGAGCAGTTCTTC.